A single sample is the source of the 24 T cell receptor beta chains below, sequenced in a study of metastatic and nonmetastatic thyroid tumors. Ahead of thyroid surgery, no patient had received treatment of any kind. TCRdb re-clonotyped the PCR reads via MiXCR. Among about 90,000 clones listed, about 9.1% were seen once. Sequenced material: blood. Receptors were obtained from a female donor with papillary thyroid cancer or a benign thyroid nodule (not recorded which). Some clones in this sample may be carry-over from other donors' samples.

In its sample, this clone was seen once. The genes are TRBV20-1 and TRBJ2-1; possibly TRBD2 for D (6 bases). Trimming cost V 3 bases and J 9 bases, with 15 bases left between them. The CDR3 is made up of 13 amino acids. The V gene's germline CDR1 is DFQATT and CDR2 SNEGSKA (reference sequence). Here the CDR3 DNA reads TGCAGTGCTAGGGAGGGAAAAGTTAGTGAGCAGTTCTTC. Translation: CSAREGKVSEQFF.

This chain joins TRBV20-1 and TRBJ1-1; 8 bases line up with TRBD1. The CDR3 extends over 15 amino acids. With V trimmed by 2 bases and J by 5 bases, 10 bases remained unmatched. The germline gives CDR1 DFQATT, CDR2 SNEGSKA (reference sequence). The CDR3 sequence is CSARNSRTGNTEAFF. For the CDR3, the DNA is TGCAGTGCTAGAAATTCTCGGACAGGGAATACTGAAGCTTTCTTT.

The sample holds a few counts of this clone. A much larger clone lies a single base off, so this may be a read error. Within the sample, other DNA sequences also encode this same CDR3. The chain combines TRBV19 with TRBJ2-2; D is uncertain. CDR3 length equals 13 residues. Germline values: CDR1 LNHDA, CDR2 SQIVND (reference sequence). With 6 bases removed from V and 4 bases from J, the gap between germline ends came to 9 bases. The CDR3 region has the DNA TGTGCCAGTAGCATCGGCTTCACCGGGGAGCTGTTTTTT. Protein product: CASSIGFTGELFF.

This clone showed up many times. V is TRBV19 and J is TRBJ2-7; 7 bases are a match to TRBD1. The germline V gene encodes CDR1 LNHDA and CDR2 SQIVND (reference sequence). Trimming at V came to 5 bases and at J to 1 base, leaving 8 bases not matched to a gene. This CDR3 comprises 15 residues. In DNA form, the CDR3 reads TGTGCCAGTAGTCTCCAAAACAGGGGTTCCTACGAGCAGTACTTC. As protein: CASSLQNRGSYEQYF. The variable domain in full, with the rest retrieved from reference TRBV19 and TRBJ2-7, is DGGITQSPKYLFRKEGQNVTLSCEQNLNHDAMYWYRQDPGQGLRLIYYSQIVNDFQKGDIAEGYSVSREKKESFPLTVTSAQKNPTAFYLCASSLQNRGSYEQYFGPGTRLTVT.

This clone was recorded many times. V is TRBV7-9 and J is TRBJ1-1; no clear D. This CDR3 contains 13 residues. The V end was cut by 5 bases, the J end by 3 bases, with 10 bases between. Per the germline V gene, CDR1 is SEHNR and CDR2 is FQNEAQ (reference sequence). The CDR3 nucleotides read TGTGCCAGCAGCCAAGAGGCTCACACTGAAGCTTTCTTT. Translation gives CASSQEAHTEAFF.

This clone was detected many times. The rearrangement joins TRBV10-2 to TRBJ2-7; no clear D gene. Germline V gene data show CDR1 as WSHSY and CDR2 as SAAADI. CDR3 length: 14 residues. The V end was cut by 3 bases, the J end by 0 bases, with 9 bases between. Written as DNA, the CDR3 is TGCGCCAGCAGTGACACGGGTAGCTCCTACGAGCAGTACTTC. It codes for CASSDTGSSYEQYF.

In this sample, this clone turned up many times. The DNA of the CDR3 is TGTGCCAGCAGTTCCAGACAAGGTAGGACTGAAGCTTTCTTT. Encoded protein: CASSSRQGRTEAFF. The chain has TRBV2 and TRBJ1-1; D uncertain. Trimming removed 5 bases from V and 5 bases from J, with 15 bases in between. The germline CDR1 and CDR2 sequences are SNHLY and FYNNEI. The CDR3 covers 14 residues.

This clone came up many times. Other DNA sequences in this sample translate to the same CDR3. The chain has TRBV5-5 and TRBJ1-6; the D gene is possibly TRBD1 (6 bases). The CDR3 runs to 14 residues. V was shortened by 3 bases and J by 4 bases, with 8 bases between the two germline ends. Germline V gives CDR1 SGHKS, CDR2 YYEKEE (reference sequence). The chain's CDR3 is CASSSQGYNSPLHF. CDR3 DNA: TGTGCCAGCAGCTCACAGGGTTATAATTCACCCCTCCACTTT.

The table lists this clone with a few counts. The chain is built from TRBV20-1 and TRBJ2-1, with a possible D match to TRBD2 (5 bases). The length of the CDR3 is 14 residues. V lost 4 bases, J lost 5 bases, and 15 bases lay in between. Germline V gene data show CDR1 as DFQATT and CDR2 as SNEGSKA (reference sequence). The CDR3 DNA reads TGCAGTGCTACCAAAGGCGGGCGAGACAATGAGCAGTTCTTC. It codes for CSATKGGRDNEQFF.

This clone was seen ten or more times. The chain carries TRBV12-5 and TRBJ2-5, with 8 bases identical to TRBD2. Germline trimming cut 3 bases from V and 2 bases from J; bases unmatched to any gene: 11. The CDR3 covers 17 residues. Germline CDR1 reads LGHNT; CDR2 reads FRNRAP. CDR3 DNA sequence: TGTGCTAGTGGTTTTGTCGGGGGGGGCTACAGACAAGAGACCCAGTACTTC. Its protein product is CASGFVGGGYRQETQYF.

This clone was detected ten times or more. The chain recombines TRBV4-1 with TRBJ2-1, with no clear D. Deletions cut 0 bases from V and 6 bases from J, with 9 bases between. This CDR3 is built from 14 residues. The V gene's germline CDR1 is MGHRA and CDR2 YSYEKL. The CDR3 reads CASSQEFVSNEQFF. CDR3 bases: TGCGCCAGCAGCCAAGAGTTTGTAAGCAATGAGCAGTTCTTC.

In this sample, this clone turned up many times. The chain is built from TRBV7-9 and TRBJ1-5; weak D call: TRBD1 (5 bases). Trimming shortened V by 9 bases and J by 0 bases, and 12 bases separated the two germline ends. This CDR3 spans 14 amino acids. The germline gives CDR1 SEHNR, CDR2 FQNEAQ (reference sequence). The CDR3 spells CASQGGNSNQPQHF. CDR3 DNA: TGTGCCAGTCAGGGCGGGAATAGCAATCAGCCCCAGCATTTT.

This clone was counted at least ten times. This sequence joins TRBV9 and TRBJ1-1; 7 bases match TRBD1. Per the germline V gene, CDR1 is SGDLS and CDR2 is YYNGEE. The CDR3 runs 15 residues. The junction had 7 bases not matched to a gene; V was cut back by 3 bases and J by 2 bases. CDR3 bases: TGTGCCAGCAGCGGACAGGGCGGACTTAACACTGAAGCTTTCTTT. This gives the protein CASSGQGGLNTEAFF.

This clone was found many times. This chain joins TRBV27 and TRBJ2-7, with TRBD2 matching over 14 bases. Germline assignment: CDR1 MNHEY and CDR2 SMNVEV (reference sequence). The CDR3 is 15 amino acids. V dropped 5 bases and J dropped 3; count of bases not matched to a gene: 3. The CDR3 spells CASSGLAGGLYEQYF. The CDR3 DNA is TGTGCCAGCAGTGGACTAGCGGGGGGCCTCTACGAGCAGTACTTC.

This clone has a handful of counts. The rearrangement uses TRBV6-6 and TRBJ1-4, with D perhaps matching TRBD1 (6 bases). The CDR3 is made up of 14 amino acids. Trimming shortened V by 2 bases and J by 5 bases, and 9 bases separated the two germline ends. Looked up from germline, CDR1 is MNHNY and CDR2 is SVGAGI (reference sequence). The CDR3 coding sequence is TGTGCCAGCAGTTACACAGGGAAGAATGAAAAACTGTTTTTT. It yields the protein CASSYTGKNEKLFF.

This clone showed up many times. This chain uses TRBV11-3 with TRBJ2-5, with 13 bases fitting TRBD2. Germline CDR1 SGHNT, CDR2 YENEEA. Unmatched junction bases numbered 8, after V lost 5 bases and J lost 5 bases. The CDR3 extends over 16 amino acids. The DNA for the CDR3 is TGTGCCAGCAGCCAAAGACTAGCGGGGGGTCGGGAGACCCAGTACTTC. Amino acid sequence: CASSQRLAGGRETQYF.

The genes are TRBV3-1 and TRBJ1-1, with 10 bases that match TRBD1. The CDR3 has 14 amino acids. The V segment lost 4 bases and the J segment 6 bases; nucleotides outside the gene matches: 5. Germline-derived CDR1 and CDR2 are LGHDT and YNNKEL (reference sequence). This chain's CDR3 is CASSLRTGGAEAFF. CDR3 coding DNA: TGTGCCAGCAGCCTACGGACAGGGGGGGCTGAAGCTTTCTTT.

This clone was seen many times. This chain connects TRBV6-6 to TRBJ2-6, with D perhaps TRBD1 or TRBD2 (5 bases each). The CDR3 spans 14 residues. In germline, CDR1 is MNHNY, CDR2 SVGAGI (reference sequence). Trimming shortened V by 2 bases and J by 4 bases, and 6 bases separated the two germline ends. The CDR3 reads CASSYGTGANVLTF. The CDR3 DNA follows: TGTGCCAGCAGTTACGGGACGGGGGCCAACGTCCTGACTTTC.

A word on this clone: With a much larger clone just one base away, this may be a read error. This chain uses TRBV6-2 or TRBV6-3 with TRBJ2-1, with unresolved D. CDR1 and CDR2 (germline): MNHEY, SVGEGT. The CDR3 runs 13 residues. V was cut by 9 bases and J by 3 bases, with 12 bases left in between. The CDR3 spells CASTRTYYNEQFF. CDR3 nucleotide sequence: TGTGCCAGTACCCGGACGTACTACAATGAGCAGTTCTTC.

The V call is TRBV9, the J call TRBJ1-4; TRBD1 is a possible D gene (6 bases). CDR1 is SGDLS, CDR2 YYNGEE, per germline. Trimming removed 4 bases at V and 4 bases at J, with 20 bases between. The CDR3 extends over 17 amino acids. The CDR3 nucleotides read TGTGCCAGCAGCCCGGGAGGAGGGACAAGGTTTAATGAAAAACTGTTTTTT. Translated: CASSPGGGTRFNEKLFF.

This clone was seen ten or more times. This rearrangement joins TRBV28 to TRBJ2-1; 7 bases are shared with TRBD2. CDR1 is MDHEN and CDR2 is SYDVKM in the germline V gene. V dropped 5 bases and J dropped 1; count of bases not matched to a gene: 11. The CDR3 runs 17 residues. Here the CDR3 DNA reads TGTGCCAGCAGTGGGGTGGAAGGACTAGGGTCCTACAATGAGCAGTTCTTC. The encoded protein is CASSGVEGLGSYNEQFF.

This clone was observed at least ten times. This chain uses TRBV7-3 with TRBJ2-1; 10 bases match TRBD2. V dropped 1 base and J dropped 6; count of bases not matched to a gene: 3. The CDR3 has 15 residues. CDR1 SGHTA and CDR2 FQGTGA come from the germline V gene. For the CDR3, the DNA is TGTGCCAGCAGCTTAAAACTAGCGGGGTTCAATGAGCAGTTCTTC. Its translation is CASSLKLAGFNEQFF.

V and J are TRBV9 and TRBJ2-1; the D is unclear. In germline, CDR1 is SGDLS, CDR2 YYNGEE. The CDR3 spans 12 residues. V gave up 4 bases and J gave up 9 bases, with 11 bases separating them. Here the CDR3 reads CASSPHAGEQFF. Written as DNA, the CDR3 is TGTGCCAGCAGCCCCCATGCCGGTGAGCAGTTCTTC.

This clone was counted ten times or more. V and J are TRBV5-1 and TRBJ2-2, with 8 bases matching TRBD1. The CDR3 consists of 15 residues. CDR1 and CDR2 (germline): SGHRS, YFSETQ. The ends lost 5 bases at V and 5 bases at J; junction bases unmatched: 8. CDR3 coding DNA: TGCGCCAGCAGACCCGGACAGGGTAGAACCGGGGAGCTGTTTTTT. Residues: CASRPGQGRTGELFF.